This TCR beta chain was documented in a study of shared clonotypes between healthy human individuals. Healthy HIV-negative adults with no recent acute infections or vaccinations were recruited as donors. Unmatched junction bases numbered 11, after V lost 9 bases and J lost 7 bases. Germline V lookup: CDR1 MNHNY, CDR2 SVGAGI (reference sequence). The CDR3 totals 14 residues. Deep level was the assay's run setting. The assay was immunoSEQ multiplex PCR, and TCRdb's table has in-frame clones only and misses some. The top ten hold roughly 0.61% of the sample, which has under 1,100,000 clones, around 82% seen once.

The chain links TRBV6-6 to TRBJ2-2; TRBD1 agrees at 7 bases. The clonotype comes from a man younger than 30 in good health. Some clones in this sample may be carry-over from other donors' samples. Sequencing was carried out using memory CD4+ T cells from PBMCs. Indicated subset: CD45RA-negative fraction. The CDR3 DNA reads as TGTGCCAGTACGACGGGACAGACCCTCGGGGAGCTGTTTTTT. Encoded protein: CASTTGQTLGELFF.